This T cell receptor beta chain is drawn from a study of blood T cell repertoires in COVID-19 (dated by TCRdb to the early 2020s). In the study overall: The collaborator samples originated in the United States, Italy and Spain and spanned the acute and convalescent phases of COVID-19. The prospective study material was composed of cDNA or gDNA derived from T cells, B-cell-depleted T cells, or PBMCs. Deeply sampled blood TCRbeta repertoires from subjects exposed to, actively infected with, or recovered from COVID-19 were included in the dataset. The repertoires were released in a freely available public database meant as a resource for research on the immune response to SARS-CoV-2. The samples were drawn from two sources: the first 160 participants of the ongoing ImmuneRACE study, and over 1,000 subjects contributed by 6 global collaborators. Nearly every sample came with metadata listing a de-identified subject ID, COVID-19 status, age in years and sex. Where available, HLA class I and class II types were obtained from metadata supplied by the sample provider rather than from assay-based typing.

TCRbeta CDR3 regions were amplified from genomic DNA by means of the immunoSEQ Assay, a bias-controlled multiplex PCR. The study's processing was this. The number of nucleated cells in each sample was estimated by amplification of reference gene primers within the assay. To quantify the absolute abundance of each unique TCRbeta CDR3 rearrangement, sequence reads were collapsed and filtered. For each sample, productive Simpson clonality was calculated as the square root of Simpson's diversity index across productive rearrangements. In its TCRdb copy, this immuneACCESS table keeps in-frame sequences only and misses some clones. Where compared with another copy, unresolved V genes explain less than half of these, and the others have no known cause. Clonal size and the V and J genes are those of that table, whereas D and trimming came from the DNA. The sample contains around 260,000 clones, about nine tenths of them found a single time. Over 7.5% of the sample comes from the top ten.

Points the paper makes about the study in general: How much clinical and demographic metadata was included differed by source and by participant, and the metadata was provided uncurated.

A word on this clone: Its antigen has not been determined. The input lacks base qualities; no much larger clone sits a single base away.

Looking up the germline V gene (reference sequence) yields CDR1 SGHKS and CDR2 YYEKEE. V sheds 2 bases and J sheds 5 bases, leaving 16 bases between their ends. The CDR3, cysteine through phenylalanine, is 16 amino acids long. The read is trimmed to its CDR3 DNA, 48 bases read in frame from base 1. Another Seattle source contributed samples from volunteer blood donors who had recovered from COVID-19. Each collaborating institution followed its own protocols to collect whole blood in K2EDTA tubes. Collaborator samples were shipped for TCRbeta analysis as frozen whole blood, isolated PBMCs, or DNA extracted from either sample type.

Sequencing was done on a sample of peripheral blood. The receptor chain draws on TRBV5-5 and TRBJ1-4; the D gene is unclear. The TCR comes from a man aged 40-49 years who had recovered from COVID-19. The CDR3 here reads CASSFAPTRSNEKLFF. DNA sequence: TGTGCCAGCAGCTTCGCCCCGACTAGATCGAATGAAAAACTGTTTTTT. Extended through the reference TRBV5-5 and TRBJ1-4 proteins, this CDR3 yields the full variable domain: DAGVTQSPTHLIKTRGQQVTLRCSPISGHKSVSWYQQVLGQGPQFIFQYYEKEERGRGNFPDRFSARQFPNYSSELNVNALLLGDSALYLCASSFAPTRSNEKLFFGSGTQLSVL.